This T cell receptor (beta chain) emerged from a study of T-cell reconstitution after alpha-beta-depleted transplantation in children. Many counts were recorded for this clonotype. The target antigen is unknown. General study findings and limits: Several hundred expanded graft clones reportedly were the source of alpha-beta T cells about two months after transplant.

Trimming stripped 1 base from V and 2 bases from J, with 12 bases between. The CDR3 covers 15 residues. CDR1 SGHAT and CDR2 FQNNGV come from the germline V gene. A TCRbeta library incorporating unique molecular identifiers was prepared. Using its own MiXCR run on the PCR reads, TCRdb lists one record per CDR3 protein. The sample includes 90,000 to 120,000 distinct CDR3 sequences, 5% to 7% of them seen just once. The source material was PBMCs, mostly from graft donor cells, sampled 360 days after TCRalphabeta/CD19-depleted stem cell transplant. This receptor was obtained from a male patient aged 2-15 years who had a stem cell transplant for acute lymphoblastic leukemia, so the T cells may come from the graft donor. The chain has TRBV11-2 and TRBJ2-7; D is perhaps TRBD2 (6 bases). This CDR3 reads CASSLGAGPTYEQYF. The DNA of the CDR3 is TGTGCCAGCAGCTTAGGGGCGGGGCCTACCTACGAGCAGTACTTC.